The rows below give T cell receptor beta chains drawn from one sample of a study of T-cell reconstitution after alpha-beta-depleted transplantation in children. TCRdb analysed the PCR reads with MiXCR anew, one entry per CDR3 protein. The table shows some 260,000 distinct CDR3 sequences, with approximately 24% occurring only once. The specimen was PBMCs, mostly from graft donor cells, collected 360 days after TCRalphabeta/CD19-depleted stem cell transplant. The receptor source for this set is a female patient aged 2-15 years who had a stem cell transplant for congenital amegakaryocytic thrombocytopenia, so the T cells may come from the graft donor. CDR3s include the opening cysteine and the closing phenylalanine or tryptophan. Fields, in order: V gene, clone size, J gene, CDR3 protein. Expanded clones are given a class, and other clones once, few, many or no size at all.

>TRBV10-3|few|TRBJ1-2
CAISESWTGARTF
>TRBV12-3/TRBV12-4|-|TRBJ2-2
CASRGGLANTGELFF
>TRBV20-1|-|TRBJ1-1
CSAERVGRMNTEAFF
>TRBV5-1|few|TRBJ1-1
CASSLVAEAGSEAFF
>TRBV5-1|few|TRBJ1-1
CASSLKLGDTEAFF
>TRBV13|few|TRBJ1-3
CASSLAPRRSTIYF
>TRBV4-1|few|TRBJ2-3
CASSLTPSAGAQDTQYF
>TRBV12-3/TRBV12-4|-|TRBJ2-6
CASSPYSGANVLTF
>TRBV24-1|-|TRBJ2-3
CATSDSLTDTQYF
>TRBV28|-|TRBJ2-7
CASSLGTWSREQYF
>TRBV28|-|TRBJ2-7
CASRDPASEQYF
>TRBV4-2|-|TRBJ2-3
CASSQGREAASADTQYF
>TRBV6-2/TRBV6-3|-|TRBJ2-3
CASSYLWGTDTQYF
>TRBV5-1|few|TRBJ2-7
CASSLDASGTVAYEQYF
>TRBV10-3|few|TRBJ2-5
CAISGPSKETQYF
>TRBV12-3/TRBV12-4|few|TRBJ1-2
CASSLATFRDRGGYTF
>TRBV20-1|few|TRBJ2-5
CSARGRGLAGLLSQETQYF
>TRBV7-3|-|TRBJ2-5
CASSWGLAGGEETQYF